The 13 T cell receptor beta chains below were found in one sample sequenced in a study of tumor-infiltrating lymphocytes in primary liver carcinoma. Investigators took RNA and DNA out together from roughly 18-30 mg of unsorted bulk tissue. The authors made TCR beta cDNA from about 500 ng total RNA with a constant-region primer. Three nested multiplex PCR rounds, a slightly modified ARM-PCR method, built the TCR beta libraries. TRBV1-TRBV30 forward primers and a C-beta reverse primer were used in the first two PCR rounds, which each ran for around 11 cycles. TCRdb used MiXCR to reprocess the multiplex PCR reads, holding one entry per CDR3 protein. The table shows 100,000 to 150,000 distinct CDR3 sequences, with 64% occurring only once. Material for sequencing was liver tumor tissue from sampling region 3. Subset of the sample: tumor region T3, left-lateral pole. Source of these receptors: an older woman with primary liver carcinoma and hepatitis B virus infection.

This clonotype was seen at least ten times. V gene TRBV28 combines with J gene TRBJ1-2, with D unclear. Germline V gene data show CDR1 as MDHEN and CDR2 as SYDVKM. CDR3 length: 12 residues. V lost 9 bases, J lost 4 bases, and 12 bases lay in between. CDR3 in DNA: TGTGCCAGTTCCCCGACCGGCTATGGCTACACCTTC. Translated: CASSPTGYGYTF.

This clonotype was observed a single time. This sequence joins TRBV6-2 or TRBV6-3 and TRBJ2-7; unclear D gene. The CDR3 runs to 12 residues. The germline gives CDR1 MNHEY, CDR2 SVGEGT. For the CDR3, the DNA is TGTCCCGGCAGTTACGAGAGCTACGAGCAGTACTTC. This encodes CPGSYESYEQYF.

As for this clonotype: This may come from a read error, since a much larger clone is one base off. This CDR3 fails to terminate in the conserved phenylalanine or tryptophan, so it likely reflects a read error. This rearrangement joins TRBV12-3 or TRBV12-4 to TRBJ2-7; tentatively, D is TRBD1 or TRBD2 (5 bases each). Deletions cut 6 bases from V and 9 bases from J, with 15 bases between. The CDR3 consists of 12 residues. The CDR3 loop reads CASSPSGLGQYY. The CDR3 DNA is TGTGCCAGCAGCCCCTCGGGGCTTGGGCAGTACTAC.

As concerns this clonotype: This likely comes from a read error, as the CDR3 has no conserved phenylalanine or tryptophan at its end. The chain is built from TRBV5-1 and TRBJ2-3, with 11 bases lining up with TRBD2. Germline V gives CDR1 SGHRS, CDR2 YFSETQ. The CDR3 covers 15 residues. The CDR3 DNA follows: TGCGTCAGCAGCCCGACTAGCGGGATCATCGATACGCAGTATCTT. This encodes CVSSPTSGIIDTQYL.

This clonotype showed up just once. With a much larger clone just one base away, this may be a read error. The rearrangement links TRBV5-6 to TRBJ2-1; D perhaps matches TRBD2 (6 bases). From germline, CDR1 is SGHDT and CDR2 YYEEEE. The CDR3 has 13 amino acids. CDR3 region: CTSSLTRGNEQFF. The CDR3 nucleotides are TGTACCAGCAGCTTGACTAGGGGCAATGAGCAGTTCTTC.

This clonotype has just a few counts. V gene TRBV28 combines with J gene TRBJ2-4, with TRBD1 identical over 8 bases. Looked up from germline, CDR1 is MDHEN and CDR2 is SYDVKM. V dropped 7 bases and J dropped 3; count of bases not matched to a gene: 11. CDR3 length equals 16 residues. Here the CDR3 DNA reads TGTGCCAGCACCGAGTTGCTGACAGGGGACAAAAACATTCAGTACTTC. Translated, it gives CASTELLTGDKNIQYF.

CDR3 in amino acids: CSARDRGSGGNTIYF. The CDR3 bases are TGCAGTGCTAGAGATAGGGGGAGCGGTGGAAACACCATATATTTT. This chain links TRBV20-1 with TRBJ1-3; a possible D gene is TRBD1 (6 bases). This CDR3 is 15 amino acids long. With 0 bases removed from V and 3 bases from J, the gap between germline ends came to 12 bases. Per the germline V gene, CDR1 is DFQATT and CDR2 is SNEGSKA (reference sequence).

About this clonotype: One base away lies a much larger clone, so this may be a sequencing read error. Since no conserved phenylalanine or tryptophan closes the CDR3, a read error is the likely cause. The J gene is TRBJ2-5, the V gene TRBV6-5, with a possible D match to TRBD1 (5 bases). This CDR3 region has 15 residues. The V and J ends lost 6 bases and 0 bases respectively, with 14 bases between them. The V gene's germline CDR1 is MNHEY and CDR2 SVGAGI. This chain's CDR3 is CASRVVTGNQETQYI. CDR3 DNA sequence: TGTGCCAGCAGGGTCGTTACAGGCAACCAAGAGACCCAGTACATC.

The chain combines TRBV28 with TRBJ2-3; 9 nucleotides align to TRBD1. The CDR3 totals 15 residues. J gave up 0 bases and V 9 bases, and 7 bases lay outside the gene matches. From germline, CDR1 is MDHEN and CDR2 SYDVKM. CDR3: CARGRTGASTDTQYF. CDR3 nucleotide sequence: TGTGCCAGGGGACGGACAGGGGCTAGCACAGATACGCAGTATTTT.

The chain carries TRBV29-1 and TRBJ2-2, with D tentatively TRBD2 (7 bases). From germline, CDR1 is SQVTM and CDR2 ANQGSEA. The CDR3 extends over 14 amino acids. The V and J ends lost 7 bases and 7 bases respectively, with 19 bases between them. CDR3 nucleotide sequence: TGCAGCGCCACTCGGGGGGCCGTCCACGGGGAGCTGTTTTTT. Its translation is CSATRGAVHGELFF.

The chain has TRBV11-3 and TRBJ2-1; possibly TRBD2 for D (7 bases). Germline-derived CDR1 and CDR2 are SGHNT and YENEEA. V lost 4 bases, J lost 7 bases, and 23 bases lay in between. This CDR3 has 17 amino acids. The CDR3 loop is CASSSRGARAMGNEQFF. Written as DNA, the CDR3 is TGTGCCAGCAGCTCCCGGGGGGCGCGTGCCATGGGTAATGAGCAGTTCTTC.

This clonotype was seen ten or more times. The rearrangement links TRBV6-4 to TRBJ2-3; 8 bases fit TRBD2. This CDR3 has 16 residues. J lost 0 bases, V lost 4 bases, and 6 bases had no gene match. Per the germline V gene, CDR1 is MRHNA and CDR2 is SNTAGT. The CDR3 nucleotides read TGTGCCAGCAGTGGGGCAGCGGGAGAGAGCACAGATACGCAGTATTTT. Translation: CASSGAAGESTDTQYF.

The chain couples TRBV11-2 to TRBJ2-5, with 9 bases matching TRBD2. From germline, CDR1 is SGHAT and CDR2 FQNNGV. V gave up 8 bases and J gave up 4 bases; unmatched junction bases: 14. The CDR3 totals 16 residues. Here the CDR3 reads CASGYSRCSGRETQYF. In nucleotides, the CDR3 is TGTGCCAGCGGTTACTCCCGTTGTAGCGGGAGAGAGACCCAGTACTTC.